The clone carrying this T cell receptor beta chain was seen many times. What it recognizes is unknown. The data were obtained in a study of T cell repertoires in cytomegalovirus infection. Notes on the study in general: CMV carriers having the relevant HLA were flagged by cumulative public TCR beta family frequency. HLA-C-restricted CMV clonotypes gave the most frequent clonotype in two of eight donors.

Germline V gene lookup returns CDR1 SGHTA and CDR2 FQGNSA. This CDR3 region has 15 residues. V shed 1 base and J 3 bases; nucleotides not matched to a gene: 2. From the reads, TCRdb called clonotypes with MiXCR, one entry per CDR3 protein. The sample holds under 800,000 distinct CDR3 sequences, approximately 24% seen once. This receptor was taken from a human donor in good health (CMV status not recorded). Some clones in this sample may be carry-over from other donors' samples. The sequencing input was CD8+ T cells from PBMCs. The chain recombines TRBV7-2 with TRBJ2-1, with 8 bases matching TRBD2. CDR3 sequence reads: CASSLELAVYNEQFF. The CDR3 DNA sequence: TGTGCCAGCAGCTTAGAACTAGCGGTCTACAATGAGCAGTTCTTC.